These T cell receptor beta chains were read from a single sample in a study of T cells in Graves' hyperthyroidism and ophthalmopathy. From the multiplex PCR reads, TCRdb called clonotypes with MiXCR, one entry per CDR3 protein. The table has fewer than 200,000 distinct CDR3 sequences, 15% to 20% seen once. The sequenced sample consisted of blood. The source of these receptors is a woman aged 45-60 years with Graves' hyperthyroidism. The CDR3 runs from the conserved cysteine through the conserved F or W. Fields, in order: clone size, V gene, D gene, J gene, CDR3 DNA, CDR3 protein. A D gene is named only where the DNA matches it firmly. Rows may omit the clone size; those that give it use once, few, many or a size class.

clone size: few; V gene: TRBV18; D gene: TRBD2; J gene: TRBJ2-1; CDR3 DNA: TGTGCCAGCTCATCCCACGGGCCCCAGCGGGGGGGAGGAAATGAGCAGTTCTTC; CDR3 protein: CASSSHGPQRGGGNEQFF
clone size: few; V gene: TRBV27; D gene: .; J gene: TRBJ2-7; CDR3 DNA: TGTGCCAGCAGGGCGACGGTATCCTACGAGCAGTACTTC; CDR3 protein: CASRATVSYEQYF
clone size: many; V gene: TRBV18; D gene: .; J gene: TRBJ1-5; CDR3 DNA: TGTGCCAGCTCACCGGGGTTCAATCAGCCCCAGCATTTT; CDR3 protein: CASSPGFNQPQHF
clone size: many; V gene: TRBV6-1; D gene: TRBD1; J gene: TRBJ1-5; CDR3 DNA: TGTGCCAGCAGTAGACAGGGGGCAGGCAATCAGCCCCAGCATTTT; CDR3 protein: CASSRQGAGNQPQHF
clone size: .; V gene: TRBV24-1; D gene: TRBD1; J gene: TRBJ1-2; CDR3 DNA: TGTGCCACCAGTGATTCCAGGACAGGCTATGGCTACACCTTC; CDR3 protein: CATSDSRTGYGYTF
clone size: many; V gene: TRBV19; D gene: .; J gene: TRBJ1-1; CDR3 DNA: TGTGCCAGTGCTTACTACAGGGACACTGAAGCTTTCTTT; CDR3 protein: CASAYYRDTEAFF
clone size: many; V gene: TRBV5-1; D gene: .; J gene: TRBJ1-5; CDR3 DNA: TGCGCCAGCAGCTTACTCCCAGACTATCAGCCCCAGCATTTT; CDR3 protein: CASSLLPDYQPQHF
clone size: many; V gene: TRBV7-2; D gene: .; J gene: TRBJ1-5; CDR3 DNA: TGTGCCAGCAGCTTAGATGGCAATCAGCCCCAGCATTTT; CDR3 protein: CASSLDGNQPQHF
clone size: many; V gene: TRBV12-3/TRBV12-4; D gene: TRBD1; J gene: TRBJ1-2; CDR3 DNA: TGTGCCAGCCTTAACCGGGACAGAACTTCTGGCTACACCTTC; CDR3 protein: CASLNRDRTSGYTF
clone size: many; V gene: TRBV6-1; D gene: TRBD2; J gene: TRBJ2-1; CDR3 DNA: TGTGCCAGCAGTGACCTAGCGGGGAAAACCTACAATGAGCAGTTCTTC; CDR3 protein: CASSDLAGKTYNEQFF
clone size: .; V gene: TRBV5-1; D gene: .; J gene: TRBJ2-1; CDR3 DNA: TGCGCCAGCAGCTTGATGATCCTCGGGGATGAGCAGTTCTTC; CDR3 protein: CASSLMILGDEQFF
clone size: many; V gene: TRBV6-1; D gene: .; J gene: TRBJ2-2; CDR3 DNA: TGTGCCAGCAGTCGGACCGGGGAGCTGTTTTTT; CDR3 protein: CASSRTGELFF
clone size: .; V gene: TRBV6-6; D gene: .; J gene: TRBJ1-1; CDR3 DNA: TGTGCCAGCAGTTACTCGAGGGGCGGCACTGAAGCTTTCTTT; CDR3 protein: CASSYSRGGTEAFF
clone size: many; V gene: TRBV12-3/TRBV12-4; D gene: .; J gene: TRBJ1-5; CDR3 DNA: TGTGCCAGCAGTTTGTCCAGAAACCGCAATCAGCCCCAGCATTTT; CDR3 protein: CASSLSRNRNQPQHF
clone size: many; V gene: TRBV19; D gene: .; J gene: TRBJ2-1; CDR3 DNA: TGTGCCAGTAGTATATTAGGGCCGGCGAGGGGCAATGAGCAGTTCTTC; CDR3 protein: CASSILGPARGNEQFF
clone size: once; V gene: TRBV27; D gene: .; J gene: TRBJ2-1; CDR3 DNA: TGTGCCAGCAGTTTATTTCGGGGAGACTACAATGAGCAGTTCTTC; CDR3 protein: CASSLFRGDYNEQFF
clone size: many; V gene: TRBV27; D gene: .; J gene: TRBJ1-1; CDR3 DNA: TGTGCCAGCAGTTTCCATAGGGGGATCACTGAAGCTTTCTTT; CDR3 protein: CASSFHRGITEAFF
clone size: few; V gene: TRBV7-6; D gene: TRBD1; J gene: TRBJ1-4; CDR3 DNA: TGTGCCAGCAGCTTAGTGGGCCGGACAGGAGGGGGAAAACTGTTTTTT; CDR3 protein: CASSLVGRTGGGKLFF
clone size: many; V gene: TRBV5-1; D gene: TRBD1; J gene: TRBJ2-7; CDR3 DNA: TGCGCCAGCAGCTACGGGACAGCCCCGAGCTCCTACGAGCAGTACTTC; CDR3 protein: CASSYGTAPSSYEQYF
clone size: many; V gene: TRBV2; D gene: TRBD1; J gene: TRBJ1-4; CDR3 DNA: TGTGCCAGCAGCCTTCTAACAGGGGGCGTTAATGAAAAACTGTTTTTT; CDR3 protein: CASSLLTGGVNEKLFF
clone size: many; V gene: TRBV20-1; D gene: .; J gene: TRBJ2-7; CDR3 DNA: TGCAGTGCTAGGAACGGCTACGAGCAGTACTTC; CDR3 protein: CSARNGYEQYF
clone size: .; V gene: TRBV12-3/TRBV12-4; D gene: TRBD2; J gene: TRBJ2-7; CDR3 DNA: TGTGCCAGCAGTTTCGCTAGCGGGAGTCGCCACGAGCAGTACTTC; CDR3 protein: CASSFASGSRHEQYF
clone size: many; V gene: TRBV19; D gene: TRBD1; J gene: TRBJ2-2; CDR3 DNA: TGTGCCAGCTTGGATGGGACAGGGGGTAACACCGGGGAGCTGTTTTTT; CDR3 protein: CASLDGTGGNTGELFF
clone size: many; V gene: TRBV20-1; D gene: .; J gene: TRBJ1-2; CDR3 DNA: TGCAGTGCTAGAGTCCGACACGGGGGTGGCTACACCTTC; CDR3 protein: CSARVRHGGGYTF
clone size: many; V gene: TRBV6-1; D gene: .; J gene: TRBJ2-5; CDR3 DNA: TGTGCCAGCACCCGGGACCCCGGAGTAGAGACCCAGTACTTC; CDR3 protein: CASTRDPGVETQYF
clone size: many; V gene: TRBV7-6; D gene: TRBD2; J gene: TRBJ2-5; CDR3 DNA: TGTGCCAGCAGCCCGGGACTAGCGGGGGGGGAAGAGACCCAGTACTTC; CDR3 protein: CASSPGLAGGEETQYF
clone size: many; V gene: TRBV3-1; D gene: .; J gene: TRBJ1-1; CDR3 DNA: TGTGCCAGCAGCCAAGGGATTACTGAAGCTTTCTTT; CDR3 protein: CASSQGITEAFF
clone size: .; V gene: TRBV28; D gene: .; J gene: TRBJ2-5; CDR3 DNA: TGTGCCAGCAGTTTATCGCAGGGCCAAGAGACCCAGTACTTC; CDR3 protein: CASSLSQGQETQYF